Each of the 15 T cell receptor beta chains below was sequenced from the same sample in a study of blood T cell repertoires in COVID-19. Repertoires were generated with immunoSEQ multiplex PCR, while TCRdb's copy carries only in-frame clones and drops some. Of fewer than 200,000 clones in the sample, around 80% were seen once. Sequenced: peripheral blood. The source is a woman between 65 and 79 years old who had recovered from COVID-19.

V is TRBV10-3 and J is TRBJ1-1, with 7 nucleotides matching TRBD1. V shed 6 bases and J 6 bases; nucleotides not matched to a gene: 7. CDR3 length equals 13 residues. Germline V CDR1 and CDR2: ENHRY, SYGVKD. CDR3 bases: TGTGCCATCAGGTCACAGGGGACGGCTGAAGCTTTCTTT. This encodes CAIRSQGTAEAFF.

This clone was observed a few times. The chain couples TRBV18 to TRBJ1-2; 7 bases map to TRBD1. The junction had 3 bases not matched to a gene; V was cut back by 3 bases and J by 2 bases. The CDR3 loop spans 14 amino acids. Germline V CDR1 and CDR2: KGHSH, LQKENI. The DNA for the CDR3 is TGTGCCAGCTCACCGGAGGGACAGAACTATGGCTACACCTTC. Protein product: CASSPEGQNYGYTF.

The V gene is TRBV5-5, the J gene TRBJ1-1; 11 bases fit TRBD1. CDR1 and CDR2 from the germline V gene are SGHKS and YYEKEE (reference sequence). The CDR3 is 15 amino acids. V lost 4 bases, J lost 5 bases, and 7 bases stayed unmatched. The CDR3 DNA follows: TGTGCCAGCAGCCTGTTGGGACAGGGGGAGACTGAAGCTTTCTTT. Protein sequence: CASSLLGQGETEAFF.

This chain links TRBV29-1 with TRBJ2-3, with TRBD2 matching over 7 bases. Germline V gene lookup returns CDR1 SQVTM and CDR2 ANQGSEA. The CDR3 is 12 amino acids. The V segment lost 6 bases and the J segment 0 bases; nucleotides outside the gene matches: 0. CDR3 region: CSVGGSTDTQYF. CDR3 bases: TGCAGCGTCGGGGGGAGCACAGATACGCAGTATTTT.

The V call is TRBV7-9, the J call TRBJ1-2; 10 bases map to TRBD1. Trimming removed 1 base from V and 7 bases from J; junction bases left unmatched: 6. This CDR3 is 15 amino acids long. CDR1 SEHNR and CDR2 FQNEAQ come from the germline V gene (reference sequence). CDR3 in DNA: TGTGCCAGCAGCTTAGGGCGACAGGGGGCGAGTGGCTACACCTTC. Protein: CASSLGRQGASGYTF.

The genes are TRBV18 and TRBJ2-3; 12 bases agree with TRBD2. The V gene end was trimmed by 0 bases and the J gene end by 0 bases; junction bases not matched to a gene: 4. Germline-derived CDR1 and CDR2 are KGHSH and LQKENI. The CDR3 runs to 18 residues. In nucleotides, the CDR3 is TGTGCCAGCTCACCACCGTCTAGCGGGGGGGCAAGCACAGATACGCAGTATTTT. It specifies CASSPPSSGGASTDTQYF. The variable domain in full, completed from reference TRBV18 and TRBJ2-3, reads NAGVMQNPRHLVRRRGQEARLRCSPMKGHSHVYWYRQLPEEGLKFMVYLQKENIIDESGMPKERFSAEFPKEGPSILRIQQVVRGDSAAYFCASSPPSSGGASTDTQYFGPGTRLTVL.

The chain combines TRBV18 with TRBJ2-1; 8 bases are shared with TRBD1. V lost 0 bases to trimming and J lost 9 bases; unmatched junction nucleotides: 4. CDR1 KGHSH and CDR2 LQKENI come from the germline V gene. This CDR3 region has 14 residues. Written as DNA, the CDR3 is TGTGCCAGCTCACCACCCAGGGGGCGAGTTGAGCAGTTCTTC. It yields the protein CASSPPRGRVEQFF.

The V gene is TRBV30, the J gene TRBJ2-1, with 8 nucleotides matching TRBD2. The CDR3 has 16 amino acids. Germline loops: CDR1 GTSNPN, CDR2 SVGIG (reference sequence). V was pared by 2 bases and J by 3 bases, with 9 bases of the junction left unmatched. The CDR3 DNA is TGTGCCTGGAGTCTGGATCTAGCGGGCGTCTACAATGAGCAGTTCTTC. Residues: CAWSLDLAGVYNEQFF. The entire variable domain, with the rest obtained from reference TRBV30 and TRBJ2-1, is as follows: SQTIHQWPATLVQPVGSPLSLECTVEGTSNPNLYWYRQAAGRGLQLLFYSVGIGQISSEVPQNLSASRPQDRQFILSSKKLLLSDSGFYLCAWSLDLAGVYNEQFFGPGTRLTVL.

J is TRBJ2-5 and V is TRBV6-2 or TRBV6-3; 10 nucleotides line up with TRBD2. This CDR3 has 16 amino acids. Germline V gene lookup returns CDR1 MNHEY and CDR2 SVGEGT. V shed 2 bases, J shed 2 bases, and the junction held 5 bases outside the gene matches. The CDR3 protein is CASSYGLAGVQETQYF. CDR3 nucleotides: TGTGCCAGCAGTTACGGGCTAGCGGGAGTACAAGAGACCCAGTACTTC.

The J gene is TRBJ2-1, the V gene TRBV5-1, with a weak D call TRBD2 (6 bases). Germline assignment: CDR1 SGHRS and CDR2 YFSETQ. V was pared by 4 bases and J by 6 bases, with 17 bases between. The CDR3 runs 15 residues. In DNA, the CDR3 is TGCGCCAGCAGCCCGGGACTCCTTCCGGGCAATGAGCAGTTCTTC. Protein product: CASSPGLLPGNEQFF.

The chain recombines TRBV5-1 with TRBJ2-1, with no clear D. CDR3 length: 11 residues. Germline V gene lookup returns CDR1 SGHRS and CDR2 YFSETQ. Trimming removed 4 bases at V and 8 bases at J, with 7 bases between. The chain's CDR3 is CASSGPYEQFF. The CDR3 bases are TGCGCCAGCAGCGGGCCCTATGAGCAGTTCTTC.

This rearrangement joins TRBV7-9 to TRBJ1-1; TRBD1 agrees at 9 bases. Germline V gene sequence: CDR1 SEHNR, CDR2 FQNEAQ (reference sequence). V lost 4 bases, J lost 5 bases, and 17 bases stayed unmatched. There are 18 residues in the CDR3. The CDR3 loop reads CASSSPPSRGTGRTEAFF. The CDR3 nucleotides read TGTGCCAGCAGCTCCCCCCCCTCAAGGGGGACAGGGCGGACTGAAGCTTTCTTT.

The chain links TRBV4-1 to TRBJ1-2, with D possibly TRBD1 on 6 matching bases. The CDR3 sequence is 13 residues long. In germline, CDR1 is MGHRA, CDR2 YSYEKL. The V and J ends lost 4 bases and 8 bases respectively, with 14 bases between them. The CDR3, as DNA: TGCGCCAGCAGCCCGGCGGGGGCTGACGGCTACACCTTC. This codes for CASSPAGADGYTF.

This chain uses TRBV12-3 or TRBV12-4 with TRBJ2-1; D remains ambiguous. The CDR3 is 10 residues long. Trimming stripped 6 bases from V and 8 bases from J, with 5 bases between. The chain's CDR3 is CASSRYEQFF. CDR3 DNA: TGTGCCAGCAGCCGGTATGAGCAGTTCTTC.

This rearrangement joins TRBV13 to TRBJ2-5; tentatively, D is TRBD1 (5 bases). The CDR3 is 15 residues long. Germline CDR1 and CDR2: PRHDT and FYEKMQ (reference sequence). The V and J ends lost 4 bases and 2 bases respectively, with 14 bases between them. CDR3 in DNA: TGTGCCAGCAGCTCTCTAGGGGTCGGGCAAGAGACCCAGTACTTC. This codes for CASSSLGVGQETQYF.